This TCR beta chain was sequenced for a study of cytomegalovirus exposure and HLA in healthy donors. The PCR had 60 Vbeta and 13 Jbeta primers. The method was immunoSEQ multiplex PCR; TCRdb's version includes in-frame clones alone and lacks a portion of them. This sample carries over 130,000 clones, 80% of them seen once, and the ten largest clones take about 2.2%. Overall study results and limits: According to an earlier analysis, most TCR beta V segments yielded productive rearrangements about 90% or about 30% of the time. It was confirmed in vitro that three of the CMV-associated chains were specific for CMV antigens. TCR beta V- and J-gene trimming was later associated with a missense DCLRE1C variant. It was reported in a later analysis that an Asian-associated ancestry cluster showed fewer N-insertions than the approximately 670-donor mean.

As for this clone: Antigen unknown.

CDR1 is MDHEN and CDR2 is SYDVKM in the germline V gene. The CDR3 runs 14 residues. Trimming cost V 7 bases and J 5 bases; bases outside gene matches: 9. Sequencing was performed on PBMCs. This chain joins TRBV28 and TRBJ2-5, with 8 bases that match TRBD2. The TCR originated in a man between 45 and 60 years old in good health and CMV-seronegative. The CDR3 spells CASMTSGSLETQYF. DNA for the CDR3: TGTGCCAGCATGACCAGCGGGAGTCTCGAGACCCAGTACTTC.